This passage covers 21 T cell receptor beta chains from one sample sequenced in a study of cytomegalovirus exposure and HLA in healthy donors. The study ran its PCR with 60 Vbeta and 13 Jbeta primers. Here immunoSEQ multiplex PCR was the method, and the copy in TCRdb shows in-frame clones only, minus some. The sample includes roughly 150,000 clones, 68% of them seen just once. Sequences were obtained from PBMCs. These TCRs come from a man aged 60 to 75 in good health and CMV-seronegative.

As concerns this clone: The junction and the germline gene differ at one end; a read error may be behind it. The chain couples TRBV4-2 to TRBJ2-1; D is unclear. This CDR3 has 15 residues. The germline V gene encodes CDR1 LGHNA and CDR2 YNFKEQ. The CDR3 nucleotides read TGTGCCAGCAGCCAAGATGGGCAGGCCGCTAATGGGCAGTTCTTC. Translation: CASSQDGQAANGQFF.

This chain connects TRBV6-1 to TRBJ2-1; the match to TRBD1 covers 8 bases. CDR1 and CDR2 (germline): MNHNS, SASEGT. The V and J ends lost 4 bases and 9 bases, in that order; junction bases with no gene match: 14. There are 16 residues in the CDR3. The CDR3 nucleotides read TGTGCCAGCAGTGGAGTGTTTTCGGGACAGGTGGCTGAGCAGTTCTTC. This encodes CASSGVFSGQVAEQFF.

This clone was observed a handful of times. The V and J genes are TRBV28 and TRBJ1-2; D may be TRBD1 (6 bases). V was shortened by 5 bases and J by 4 bases, with 8 bases between the two germline ends. This CDR3 has 12 residues. Germline loops: CDR1 MDHEN, CDR2 SYDVKM. The CDR3 loop is CASSGQIYGYTF. In nucleotides, the CDR3 is TGTGCCAGCAGTGGACAGATCTATGGCTACACCTTC.

The rearrangement uses TRBV6-6 and TRBJ2-7, with 7 positions matching TRBD1. The CDR3 runs to 13 residues. V gave up 10 bases and J gave up 1 base; unmatched junction bases: 7. Germline V lookup: CDR1 MNHNY, CDR2 SVGAGI (reference sequence). CDR3 nucleotides: TGTGCCACGCATTGGACAGGTTCCTACGAGCAGTACTTC. Amino acids: CATHWTGSYEQYF.

The rearrangement uses TRBV7-9 and TRBJ2-7, with D possibly TRBD1 on 6 matching bases. The length of the CDR3 is 17 residues. Trimming took 6 bases from V and 5 from J, leaving 26 bases between them. Germline-derived CDR1 and CDR2 are SEHNR and FQNEAQ (reference sequence). CDR3 region: CASSFLSRHRERNEQYF. CDR3 sequence (DNA): TGTGCCAGCAGTTTTCTAAGCCGCCACAGGGAAAGGAACGAGCAGTACTTC.

The chain carries TRBV5-1 and TRBJ2-7; TRBD2 agrees at 9 bases. CDR3 length: 18 residues. The V and J ends lost 0 bases and 2 bases, in that order; junction bases with no gene match: 12. Germline V gives CDR1 SGHRS, CDR2 YFSETQ. This chain's CDR3 is CASSLAGLASISPYEQYF. DNA of the CDR3: TGCGCCAGCAGCTTGGCGGGACTAGCTTCAATAAGCCCCTACGAGCAGTACTTC.

The chain uses TRBV6-1 and TRBJ1-4; no firm D call. The germline V and J ends were trimmed by 6 bases and 1 base, with 9 bases remaining between them. Germline V CDR1 and CDR2: MNHNS, SASEGT. The CDR3 is made up of 14 amino acids. DNA for the CDR3: TGTGCCAGCAGCGTTGACAAAACTAATGAAAAACTGTTTTTT. Translation gives CASSVDKTNEKLFF.

This clone was found once. This chain uses TRBV10-3 with TRBJ2-2, with 8 bases fitting TRBD2. The germline CDR1 and CDR2 sequences are ENHRY and SYGVKD. This CDR3 has 16 residues. The junction had 5 bases not matched to a gene; V was cut back by 0 bases and J by 5 bases. The CDR3 reads CAISESAGVGTGELFF. The CDR3 DNA is TGTGCCATCAGTGAGTCAGCGGGAGTAGGAACCGGGGAGCTGTTTTTT.

The rearrangement joins TRBV30 to TRBJ1-1; 8 bases are shared with TRBD1. In germline, CDR1 is GTSNPN, CDR2 SVGIG (reference sequence). After removal of 3 bases from V and 2 bases from J, the junction contained 5 bases not matched to a gene. The CDR3 loop spans 14 amino acids. The CDR3 region has the DNA TGTGCCTGGAGACGGACAGGGTCCAACACTGAAGCTTTCTTT. This translates into CAWRRTGSNTEAFF. Full variable domain (rest looked up from reference TRBV30 and TRBJ1-1): SQTIHQWPATLVQPVGSPLSLECTVEGTSNPNLYWYRQAAGRGLQLLFYSVGIGQISSEVPQNLSASRPQDRQFILSSKKLLLSDSGFYLCAWRRTGSNTEAFFGQGTRLTVV.

This clone was seen just once. The chain links TRBV7-8 to TRBJ2-5; TRBD2 aligns across 9 bases. V was pared by 5 bases and J by 5 bases, with 6 bases of the junction left unmatched. Germline loops: CDR1 SGHVS, CDR2 FQNEAQ. CDR3 length equals 14 residues. CDR3 region: CASSPGLAKETQYF. The DNA for the CDR3 is TGTGCCAGCAGCCCAGGACTAGCGAAGGAGACCCAGTACTTC. The entire variable domain, with the rest obtained from reference TRBV7-8 and TRBJ2-5, is as follows: GAGVSQSPRYKVAKRGQDVALRCDPISGHVSLFWYQQALGQGPEFLTYFQNEAQLDKSGLPSDRFFAERPEGSVSTLKIQRTQQEDSAVYLCASSPGLAKETQYFGPGTRLLVL.

This chain connects TRBV2 to TRBJ1-1; the D is unclear. The V gene's germline CDR1 is SNHLY and CDR2 FYNNEI. CDR3 length equals 14 residues. The V end lost 1 base, the J end lost 1 base, and 7 bases lay between the germline ends. For the CDR3, the DNA is TGTGCCAGCAGTGAAGTCACTGAGAACACTGAAGCTTTCTTT. Translating it yields CASSEVTENTEAFF.

Comment on this clone: Other DNA sequences from this sample encode an identical CDR3 as well. The chain couples TRBV27 to TRBJ1-5; 8 nucleotides line up with TRBD1. Looked up from germline, CDR1 is MNHEY and CDR2 is SMNVEV (reference sequence). V lost 5 bases to trimming and J lost 0 bases; unmatched junction nucleotides: 3. The CDR3 loop spans 15 amino acids. CDR3 nucleotide sequence: TGTGCCAGCAGTCCCACAGGGGGTAGCAATCAGCCCCAGCATTTT. Encoded protein: CASSPTGGSNQPQHF.

The rearrangement joins TRBV7-2 to TRBJ1-2; D unresolved. Trimming shortened V by 2 bases and J by 6 bases, and 7 bases separated the two germline ends. The length of the CDR3 is 12 residues. Germline CDR1 reads SGHTA; CDR2 reads FQGNSA. The CDR3 loop reads CASSLHRDGYTF. CDR3 coding DNA: TGTGCCAGCAGCTTACATCGCGATGGCTACACCTTC. Full variable domain (missing parts from reference TRBV7-2 and TRBJ1-2): GAGVSQSPSNKVTEKGKDVELRCDPISGHTALYWYRQSLGQGLEFLIYFQGNSAPDKSGLPSDRFSAERTGGSVSTLTIQRTQQEDSAVYLCASSLHRDGYTFGSGTRLTVV.

This sequence joins TRBV30 and TRBJ2-3; TRBD2 is a possible D gene (5 bases). V was shortened by 5 bases and J by 4 bases, with 13 bases between the two germline ends. The CDR3 loop spans 13 amino acids. Germline loops: CDR1 GTSNPN, CDR2 SVGIG (reference sequence). As DNA, the CDR3 is TGTGCCTGGGAGCCGGGAAGGTCAGATACGCAGTATTTT. It encodes CAWEPGRSDTQYF.

The J gene is TRBJ2-2, the V gene TRBV29-1; D might be TRBD1 (6 bases). V lost 7 bases and J lost 0, with 9 bases in between. The germline CDR1 and CDR2 sequences are SQVTM and ANQGSEA. The CDR3 is 13 residues long. The CDR3 nucleotides are TGCAGCGGGACAGCTGCGAACACCGGGGAGCTGTTTTTT. It yields the protein CSGTAANTGELFF.

The V and J genes are TRBV7-2 and TRBJ1-1; D not certain. The length of the CDR3 is 14 residues. Germline values: CDR1 SGHTA, CDR2 FQGNSA. V lost 1 base, J lost 4 bases, and 10 bases lay in between. CDR3 coding DNA: TGTGCCAGCAGCTTAGGGAGAGGGAGCACTGAAGCTTTCTTT. This sequence encodes CASSLGRGSTEAFF.

V usage is TRBV27 and J usage is TRBJ1-6; D uncertain. This CDR3 spans 15 amino acids. Per germline, CDR1 MNHEY and CDR2 SMNVEV (reference sequence). The ends were cut back, 3 bases at V and 2 bases at J, with 8 bases in the middle. The DNA for the CDR3 is TGTGCCAGCAGTTTTGAGTACCCCTATAATTCACCCCTCCACTTT. Translating gives CASSFEYPYNSPLHF.

The J gene is TRBJ1-5, the V gene TRBV28; the D gene is possibly TRBD1 (5 bases). The CDR3 has 13 residues. Germline CDR1 and CDR2: MDHEN and SYDVKM. Trimming cost V 7 bases and J 6 bases, with 13 bases left between them. As DNA, the CDR3 is TGTGCCAGCAACCTAGGGGAAAGTCAGCCCCAGCATTTT. As protein: CASNLGESQPQHF.

This rearrangement joins TRBV7-2 to TRBJ2-1, with 12 bases aligning to TRBD2. Unmatched junction bases numbered 5, after V lost 5 bases and J lost 6 bases. CDR1 SGHTA and CDR2 FQGNSA come from the germline V gene. There are 15 residues in the CDR3. Here the CDR3 reads CASSPASGRANEQFF. As DNA, the CDR3 is TGTGCCAGCAGCCCCGCTAGCGGGAGGGCCAATGAGCAGTTCTTC.

The chain employs TRBV10-3 and TRBJ2-2; TRBD1 agrees at 8 bases. CDR3 size: 15 residues. V was clipped by 2 bases and J by 2 bases; unmatched bases: 1. In germline, CDR1 is ENHRY, CDR2 SYGVKD. CDR3 DNA: TGTGCCATCAGTGAGGGGACAGGCAACACCGGGGAGCTGTTTTTT. It specifies CAISEGTGNTGELFF.

This clone was observed a handful of times. The chain has TRBV25-1 and TRBJ2-1, with 8 positions matching TRBD2. From germline, CDR1 is MGHDK and CDR2 SYGVNS. The trim removed 3 bases at V and 0 bases at J, leaving 1 base unmatched. The CDR3 is 15 residues long. CDR3 DNA sequence: TGTGCCAGCAGTGAGAGCGGGAGCTCCTACAATGAGCAGTTCTTC. Residues: CASSESGSSYNEQFF.